The 26 T cell receptor beta chains below come from one sample, sequenced in a study of identical twins. TCRdb analysed the 5' RACE reads with MiXCR anew, one entry per CDR3 protein. The sample carries 1.5 million to 2 million distinct CDR3 sequences, around 33% recorded once. The sample consisted of cord blood. These receptors all come from a newborn girl in good health.

Only a few counts were recorded for this clonotype. The chain carries TRBV19 and TRBJ2-3; either TRBD1 or TRBD2 may supply D (5 bases each). CDR3 length: 14 residues. Per germline, CDR1 LNHDA and CDR2 SQIVND (reference sequence). With 3 bases removed from V and 0 bases from J, the gap between germline ends came to 7 bases. CDR3 amino acids: CASSIRDSTDTQYF. In DNA, the CDR3 is TGTGCCAGTAGTATCCGGGACAGCACAGATACGCAGTATTTT.

The table lists this clonotype with a few counts. Here the CDR3 reads CASSLKGRTEAFF. The CDR3 DNA reads as TGTGCCAGCAGCTTGAAGGGGCGCACTGAAGCTTTCTTT. J is TRBJ1-1 and V is TRBV5-6; tentatively, D is TRBD1 (5 bases). Germline V lookup: CDR1 SGHDT, CDR2 YYEEEE. Trimming left V 1 base short and J 4 bases short, with 8 bases between. The CDR3 length is 13 residues.

In its sample, this clonotype was seen a few times. The rearrangement uses TRBV29-1 and TRBJ1-1; D unclear. From germline, CDR1 is SQVTM and CDR2 ANQGSEA. Trimming removed 4 bases from V and 4 bases from J, with 7 bases in between. This CDR3 spans 11 amino acids. The CDR3 loop is CSVVQGTEAFF. CDR3 in DNA: TGCAGCGTTGTTCAAGGCACTGAAGCTTTCTTT.

V gene TRBV7-2 combines with J gene TRBJ2-7; D ambiguous. This CDR3 has 15 amino acids. CDR1 SGHTA and CDR2 FQGNSA come from the germline V gene. V lost 1 base to trimming and J lost 1 base, with 11 bases between them. The CDR3 region is CASSLGDVGSYEQYF. The CDR3, as DNA: TGTGCCAGCAGCTTAGGAGATGTGGGATCCTACGAGCAGTACTTC.

The rearrangement joins TRBV27 to TRBJ2-5; a weak D match, TRBD1 (6 bases). The end of the DNA aligns better with TRBJ2-7, so the J call may be wrong. The CDR3 totals 15 residues. Germline V lookup: CDR1 MNHEY, CDR2 SMNVEV (reference sequence). CDR3 nucleotides: TGTGCCAGCAGTTTATACAGCAGGGGTAGCAACGAGCAGTACTTC. Its translation: CASSLYSRGSNEQYF.

The V and J genes are TRBV29-1 and TRBJ2-6, with D perhaps being TRBD1 or TRBD2 (6 bases each). V dropped 4 bases and J dropped 2 bases, with 18 bases sitting between them. Germline V gene sequence: CDR1 SQVTM, CDR2 ANQGSEA. CDR3 length: 17 residues. The DNA for the CDR3 is TGCAGCGTTGCGAGTCGCTTAGGGGGGACTGGGGCCAACGTCCTGACTTTC. This gives the protein CSVASRLGGTGANVLTF. Complete variable domain (other parts from reference TRBV29-1 and TRBJ2-6): SAVISQKPSRDICQRGTSLTIQCQVDSQVTMMFWYRQQPGQSLTLIATANQGSEATYESGFVIDKFPISRPNLTFSTLTVSNMSPEDSSIYLCSVASRLGGTGANVLTFGAGSRLTVL.

With respect to this clonotype: A read error is possible here, since a much larger clone lies one base away. The V and J genes are TRBV9 and TRBJ2-7; possibly TRBD2 for D (6 bases). CDR3 length equals 16 residues. The germline gives CDR1 SGDLS, CDR2 YYNGEE. Here the CDR3 DNA reads TGTGCCGGCAGCCCCCGAATTGGGACTGGCTCCTACGAGCAGTACTTC. Residues: CAGSPRIGTGSYEQYF.

The CDR3 bases are TGTGCCAGCAGGCAACCATCAACAGGGAAAGGGACGCAGTATTTT. Its protein is CASRQPSTGKGTQYF. The V gene is TRBV12-3 or TRBV12-4, the J gene TRBJ2-3; perhaps TRBD1 as D (6 bases). The CDR3 sequence is 15 residues long. V lost 6 bases and J lost 9, with 22 bases in between.

The genes are TRBV27 and TRBJ1-5; 7 positions match TRBD1. Germline V gives CDR1 MNHEY, CDR2 SMNVEV (reference sequence). The CDR3 contains 14 residues. V lost 2 bases and J lost 7; bases outside the gene matches: 5. The CDR3: CASSLKGAGQPQHF. CDR3 nucleotides: TGTGCCAGCAGTTTAAAGGGGGCGGGCCAGCCCCAGCATTTT.

This chain joins TRBV20-1 and TRBJ2-1; 7 bases are shared with TRBD2. Germline V lookup: CDR1 DFQATT, CDR2 SNEGSKA (reference sequence). After removal of 5 bases from V and 2 bases from J, the junction contained 9 bases not matched to a gene. The CDR3 is 15 amino acids. The CDR3, as DNA: TGCAGTGCTCCCTCCCAGCGGGGAGCCTACAATGAGCAGTTCTTC. Residues: CSAPSQRGAYNEQFF.

This clonotype showed up many times. J is TRBJ2-1 and V is TRBV7-2; D uncertain. Germline V gene sequence: CDR1 SGHTA, CDR2 FQGNSA. Trimming took off 0 bases at V and 6 bases at J, with 6 bases between the two ends. The CDR3 loop spans 13 amino acids. CDR3 DNA: TGTGCCAGCAGCTTAGCTACTGGCAATGAGCAGTTCTTC. It encodes CASSLATGNEQFF.

This clonotype has only a few counts. The chain recombines TRBV5-1 with TRBJ2-7; D is undetermined. The CDR3 sequence is 12 residues long. Germline V lookup: CDR1 SGHRS, CDR2 YFSETQ. With 3 bases removed from V and 5 bases from J, the gap between germline ends came to 9 bases. CDR3 DNA: TGCGCCAGCAGCTACTCCCCCGACGAGCAGTACTTC. Translated, it gives CASSYSPDEQYF.

V and J are TRBV24-1 and TRBJ2-5; 10 bases match TRBD2. V was pared by 6 bases and J by 2 bases, with 8 bases of the junction left unmatched. Germline CDR1 is KGHDR and CDR2 is SFDVKD. The CDR3 consists of 16 residues. Written as DNA, the CDR3 is TGTGCCACCAGTCAGTCCGGGACTAGCGCGCAAGAGACCCAGTACTTC. It is translated as CATSQSGTSAQETQYF.

The gene calls are TRBV20-1 and TRBJ2-1, with 9 bases identical to TRBD2. The CDR3 contains 18 residues. V shed 5 bases, J shed 3 bases, and the junction held 17 bases outside the gene matches. Germline values: CDR1 DFQATT, CDR2 SNEGSKA (reference sequence). CDR3 sequence (DNA): TGCAGTGCTTTTAGCGGGAGAAGCCGGCACAGCTACTACAATGAGCAGTTCTTC. Protein sequence: CSAFSGRSRHSYYNEQFF.

This clonotype was observed a few times. This CDR3 is CASRRPPSTDTQYF. As DNA, the CDR3 is TGTGCCAGCAGGAGACCCCCTAGCACAGATACGCAGTATTTT. This chain joins TRBV12-3 or TRBV12-4 and TRBJ2-3; D not resolved. This CDR3 region has 14 residues. V was cut by 6 bases and J by 0 bases, with 10 bases left in between.

The V call is TRBV5-1, the J call TRBJ2-3; TRBD2 matches 7 bases. The junction had 13 bases not matched to a gene; V was cut back by 4 bases and J by 2 bases. The germline V gene encodes CDR1 SGHRS and CDR2 YFSETQ. The length of the CDR3 is 17 residues. The CDR3 reads CASSTGRDYLPTDTQYF. The CDR3 nucleotides read TGCGCCAGCAGCACCGGCCGGGACTACTTGCCCACAGATACGCAGTATTTT. The full variable domain, in which reference TRBV5-1 and TRBJ2-3 provide the parts outside the CDR3, is KAGVTQTPRYLIKTRGQQVTLSCSPISGHRSVSWYQQTPGQGLQFLFEYFSETQRNKGNFPGRFSGRQFSNSRSEMNVSTLELGDSALYLCASSTGRDYLPTDTQYFGPGTRLTVL.

This clonotype was seen a handful of times. The chain has TRBV7-9 and TRBJ1-5; possibly TRBD1 for D (6 bases). The CDR3 is 15 amino acids. V was clipped by 4 bases and J by 4 bases, with 14 bases between them. CDR1 is SEHNR and CDR2 is FQNEAQ in the germline V gene (reference sequence). The CDR3 DNA sequence: TGTGCCAGCAGCTCCAGACAGGATGGAAATCAGCCCCAGCATTTT. Translation: CASSSRQDGNQPQHF.

The chain carries TRBV6-2 or TRBV6-3 and TRBJ2-4, with TRBD2 matching 11 bases. Germline V gene lookup returns CDR1 MNHEY and CDR2 SVGEGT. The CDR3 runs 15 residues. With V trimmed by 7 bases and J by 8 bases, 10 bases remained unmatched. The CDR3 DNA reads TGTGCCAGCATGGGAAGACTAGCGGGGCAAGACATTCAGTACTTC. Encoded protein: CASMGRLAGQDIQYF.

The rearrangement uses TRBV20-1 and TRBJ2-5, with a possible D match to TRBD1 (5 bases). V was shortened by 0 bases and J by 5 bases, with 16 bases between the two germline ends. Germline V gene sequence: CDR1 DFQATT, CDR2 SNEGSKA (reference sequence). This CDR3 region has 15 residues. The CDR3 bases are TGCAGTGCTAGAGATACTACCCAGGGAAGGGAGACCCAGTACTTC. Translating it yields CSARDTTQGRETQYF.

This clonotype was seen more than once but under ten times. The CDR3 DNA is TGCGCCAGCAGCTTGGAGGGACTGATTTCCTACAATGAGCAGTTCTTC. It is translated as CASSLEGLISYNEQFF. This chain uses TRBV5-1 with TRBJ2-1; TRBD2 is a possible D gene (6 bases). This CDR3 has 16 amino acids. The V gene lost 0 bases and the J gene lost 1 base, with 11 bases spanning the gap. The germline gives CDR1 SGHRS, CDR2 YFSETQ.

This clonotype has at least ten counts. The chain couples TRBV12-3 or TRBV12-4 to TRBJ2-3; unclear D gene. V was cut by 5 bases and J by 2 bases, with 11 bases left in between. The CDR3 is 14 residues long. This CDR3 reads CASSPWVVTDTQYF. CDR3 bases: TGTGCCAGCAGTCCCTGGGTGGTCACAGATACGCAGTATTTT.

The chain has TRBV2 and TRBJ2-3, with TRBD1 as a possible D gene (5 bases). Trimming shortened V by 2 bases and J by 2 bases, and 8 bases separated the two germline ends. Germline V gene sequence: CDR1 SNHLY, CDR2 FYNNEI. The CDR3 has 14 amino acids. CDR3 sequence reads: CASSERRATDTQYF. The DNA for the CDR3 is TGTGCCAGCAGTGAACGCAGGGCCACAGATACGCAGTATTTT.

This chain joins TRBV25-1 and TRBJ2-1; the match to TRBD2 covers 16 bases. This CDR3 is 16 amino acids long. Looked up from germline, CDR1 is MGHDK and CDR2 is SYGVNS. The trim removed 3 bases at V and 7 bases at J, leaving 3 bases unmatched. CDR3 in DNA: TGTGCCAGCAGTGAGGGACTAGCGGGAGGGGGGAATGAGCAGTTCTTC. Residues: CASSEGLAGGGNEQFF. The complete variable domain, with remaining parts taken from reference TRBV25-1 and TRBJ2-1, reads EADIYQTPRYLVIGTGKKITLECSQTMGHDKMYWYQQDPGMELHLIHYSYGVNSTEKGDLSSESTVSRIRTEHFPLTLESARPSHTSQYLCASSEGLAGGGNEQFFGPGTRLTVL.

The chain is built from TRBV5-6 and TRBJ2-7; possibly TRBD1 for D (5 bases). The CDR3 extends over 14 amino acids. Germline V CDR1 and CDR2: SGHDT, YYEEEE. V was trimmed by 2 bases and J by 1 base, leaving 10 bases between them. The CDR3 DNA follows: TGTGCCAGCAGCTTCTCCAGACAGTCCTACGAGCAGTACTTC. This sequence encodes CASSFSRQSYEQYF.

The chain has TRBV25-1 and TRBJ2-5, with 8 bases identical to TRBD1. The V segment lost 8 bases and the J segment 11 bases; nucleotides outside the gene matches: 13. The CDR3 sequence is 13 residues long. Per germline, CDR1 MGHDK and CDR2 SYGVNS. CDR3 coding DNA: TGTGCCAGCGGGACAGGAAAGGCCTACGGGCAGTACTTC. Translation: CASGTGKAYGQYF.

The V gene is TRBV14, the J gene TRBJ1-1, with D possibly TRBD1 on 5 matching bases. CDR1 SGHDN and CDR2 FVKESK come from the germline V gene. V lost 8 bases, J lost 3 bases, and 10 bases lay in between. The CDR3 runs to 12 residues. CDR3 bases: TGTGCCAGCGGGTCAGGGTACACTGAAGCTTTCTTT. It translates to CASGSGYTEAFF.